The T cell receptor beta chain described here comes from a study of T cell clusters in autoimmune cytopenias (dated by TCRdb to about 2019). Concerning the study at large: Healthy donor controls had a mean age of around 56 years and a median age of approximately 62 years, with about half of the roughly 45 female. A median TRB sequencing depth of 50,000 or so reads per sample was reached, and a median of roughly 2,300 distinct TRB clonotypes per sample was obtained. TRB and IGH repertoires from peripheral blood were sequenced in autoimmune cytopenia patients at active disease and during treatment follow-up, with healthy, CLL and autoimmune hepatitis controls included alongside. The goal of the study was to determine whether autoimmune cytopenia patients have a disease-specific immune repertoire signature that could serve as a blood-based biomarker. For primary cytopenia, the controls were approximately 24 age-matched healthy donors, and for secondary cytopenia, the controls were 14 age-matched CLL patients. Autoimmune hepatitis repertoires were compared with those of around 20 age- and sex-matched healthy donors.

What the research found in general, with its limitations: The T cell clusters were defined in silico only, and their functional role remained to be validated experimentally. The cluster-lack signature was not observed for secondary cytopenia versus CLL, as the signature was apparently masked by the dominant lymphoma-associated repertoire. Healthy donors showed approximately 3.3-fold more exclusive TRB clusters than active autoimmune hepatitis patients, consistent with an autoimmunity-wide signature. A lack of physiological T cell clusters in primary autoimmune cytopenia patients was suggested by GLIPH, as 51 clusters were found to be exclusive to healthy donors versus some 15 exclusive to patients. TRB repertoire shifts, with less even repertoires observed in secondary cytopenia and CLL, were mostly attributed to lymphoma bias rather than autoimmunity.

On this clonotype: Its specific antigen is unknown.

For each sample, TRB amplification used 200 to 250 ng of peripheral blood genomic DNA, equal to approximately 38,000 genome equivalents. TRB rearrangements were amplified by multiplex PCR using a touch-down protocol with TRB-A and TRB-B primer pools mixed in one tube. Illumina adapters and sample indices were added to the amplicons through two consecutive PCR reactions using Phusion HS II polymerase. The amplicons were gel-purified using the NucleoSpin Gel and PCR Clean-up kit, after which quantification was performed by Qubit and quality was checked on an Agilent 2100 Bioanalyzer. Sequencing of the libraries was done on an Illumina MiSeq with paired-end, single-indexed, 600-cycle runs. The authors processed their data as follows. Alignment and assembly of TRB reads were performed with MiXCR version 2.1.12 and the default MiXCR reference library. A clone was defined by each unique CDR3 nucleotide sequence, and analysis was restricted to productive sequences with at least two reads. Repertoire diversity was assessed by alpha-parameterized diversity profiles (alpha 0 to 5), including Shannon (alpha 1) and Simpson (alpha 2) indices, computed with an R script. Combinatorial TRB VJ usage was calculated with the tcR package and was compared between cohorts by principal component analysis performed with ade4. Using GLIPH, TCRbeta CDR3s were clustered on pairs of cohorts matched for age and read depth, and a Wilcoxon test was used to compare cluster frequencies. TCRdb reprocessed the public reads and reports one entry per CDR3 protein sequence, without DNA. The V and J calls and clone size come from TCRdb's table, not from the authors' own analysis. Per the sample table, the count is some 7,200 distinct CDR3 sequences. More than 9.5% of the sample is in the top ten clones.

CDR1 and CDR2 (KGHSH, LQKENI) derive from the germline V gene. The cysteine opens and the phenylalanine closes a CDR3 of 13 amino acids. No DNA sequence is on record. These sequences were also reported in another study, on T cell repertoires in aging, cancer and after chemotherapy. The second paper further reports: Donors spanned six age groups from 30 or younger to 70 or older, with at least three individuals per group. Control TCR repertoires from healthy donors were recorded across several months to years, and re-sampling revealed clear clonal overlap. In total, the full dataset held 10 million or so TCR reads. Significantly lower blood TCR diversity and higher clonality were observed in untreated patients with hematological or solid cancers than in age-matched healthy donors. In healthy donors, the decline in TCR diversity with age was mainly explained by loss of richness, whereas in cancer patients loss of evenness was also found to contribute. In both cancer cohorts, the median generation probability rose over the chemotherapy interval, which suggests that the repertoire was reconstituted through rebound thymic output. According to the authors, the repertoire data do not allow conclusions to be drawn about immunological memory after chemotherapy. To look at immunoaging and at how T cells reconstitute after chemotherapy, the study profiled TCR beta repertoires in peripheral blood from both healthy donors and cancer patients. Alongside fewer than 100 healthy donors serving as a reference group, the cohort included 200 to 250 cancer patients, of whom 90 to 94 had hematological cancers and approximately 120 had solid cancers. MiXCR versions 2.12 and 3.0.5 were used to process the TRB sequences. The repertoire metrics were Shannon diversity, evenness, clonality (calculated as one minus evenness), and diversity profiles parameterized by alpha from 0 to 5. The IGoR algorithm was used to calculate generation probabilities for clones in the paired samples taken before and after chemotherapy.

The sequence joins TRBV18 to TRBJ2-3. The clonotype originates from a human donor in good health. The sample was peripheral blood. The CDR3 corresponds to CASSRYSTDTQYF. Beyond the CDR3, the reference TRBV18 and TRBJ2-3 genes provide the residues; the full variable domain reads: NAGVMQNPRHLVRRRGQEARLRCSPMKGHSHVYWYRQLPEEGLKFMVYLQKENIIDESGMPKERFSAEFPKEGPSILRIQQVVRGDSAAYFCASSRYSTDTQYFGPGTRLTVL.